The present T cell receptor (beta chain) was sequenced within a study of shared clonotypes between healthy human individuals. This clone was counted only a few times. Replicate PCRs run on sorted subsets employed 200 ng DNA, 25,000 to 35,000 T cell genomes. Produced via immunoSEQ multiplex PCR; TCRdb's table is partial and in-frame only. In the table there are under 1,100,000 clones, about 80% of which are singletons. The CDR3 is 12 residues long. Trimming left V 3 bases short and J 4 bases short, with 6 bases between. Per germline, CDR1 SGHAT and CDR2 FQNNGV. V is TRBV11-2 and J is TRBJ1-1; D is ambiguous. Sequenced input: memory CD4+ T cells sorted from blood. Stated subset: CD45RA-negative fraction. The receptor was derived from a young man in good health. This chain's CDR3 is CASSLRVTEAFF. CDR3 DNA sequence: TGTGCCAGCAGCTTGAGGGTCACTGAAGCTTTCTTT.